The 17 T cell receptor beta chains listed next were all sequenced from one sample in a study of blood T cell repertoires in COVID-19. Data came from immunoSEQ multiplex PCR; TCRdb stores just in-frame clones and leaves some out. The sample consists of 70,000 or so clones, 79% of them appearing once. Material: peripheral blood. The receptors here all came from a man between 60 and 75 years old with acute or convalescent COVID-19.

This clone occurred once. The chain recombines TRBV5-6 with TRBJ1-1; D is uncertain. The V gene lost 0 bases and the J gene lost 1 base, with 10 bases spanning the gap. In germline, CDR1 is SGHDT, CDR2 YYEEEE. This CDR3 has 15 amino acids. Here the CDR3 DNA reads TGTGCCAGCAGCTTGGACCTCCGTAGGAACACTGAAGCTTTCTTT. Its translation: CASSLDLRRNTEAFF.

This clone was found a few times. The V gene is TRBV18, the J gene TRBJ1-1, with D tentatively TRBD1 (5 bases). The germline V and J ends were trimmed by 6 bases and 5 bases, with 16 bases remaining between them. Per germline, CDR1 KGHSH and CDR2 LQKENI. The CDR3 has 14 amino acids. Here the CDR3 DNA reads TGTGCCAGCTCTCCTATCATGGGACTTACTGAAGCTTTCTTT. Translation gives CASSPIMGLTEAFF.

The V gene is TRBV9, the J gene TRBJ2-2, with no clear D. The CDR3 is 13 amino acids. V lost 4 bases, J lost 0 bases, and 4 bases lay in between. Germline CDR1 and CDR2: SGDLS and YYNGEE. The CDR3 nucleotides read TGTGCCAGCAGCCAGGCGAACACCGGGGAGCTGTTTTTT. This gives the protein CASSQANTGELFF.

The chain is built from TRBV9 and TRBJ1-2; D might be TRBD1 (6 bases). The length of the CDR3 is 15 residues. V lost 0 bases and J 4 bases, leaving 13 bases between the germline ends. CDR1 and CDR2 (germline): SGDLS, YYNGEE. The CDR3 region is CASSVGSRDTYGYTF. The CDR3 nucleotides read TGTGCCAGCAGCGTAGGTTCGAGGGACACCTATGGCTACACCTTC.

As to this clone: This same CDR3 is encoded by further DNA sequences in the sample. CDR3 sequence reads: CASAGTSEETQYF. The CDR3 bases are TGTGCCAGTGCCGGGACTAGCGAGGAGACCCAGTACTTC. The V and J genes are TRBV19 and TRBJ2-5; 10 nucleotides align to TRBD2. Germline values: CDR1 LNHDA, CDR2 SQIVND (reference sequence). The V and J ends lost 8 bases and 5 bases, in that order; junction bases with no gene match: 5. CDR3 length equals 13 residues.

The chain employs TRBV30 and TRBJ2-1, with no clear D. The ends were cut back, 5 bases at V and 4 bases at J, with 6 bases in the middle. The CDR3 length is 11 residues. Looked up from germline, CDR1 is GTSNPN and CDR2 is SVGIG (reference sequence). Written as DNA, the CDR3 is TGTGCCTGGGACCAGTACAATGAGCAGTTCTTC. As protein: CAWDQYNEQFF.

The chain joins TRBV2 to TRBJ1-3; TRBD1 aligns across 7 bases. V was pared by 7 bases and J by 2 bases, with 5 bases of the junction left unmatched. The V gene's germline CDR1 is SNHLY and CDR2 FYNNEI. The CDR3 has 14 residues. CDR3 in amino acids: CASNAGTAGNTIYF. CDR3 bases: TGTGCCAGCAACGCCGGGACAGCTGGAAACACCATATATTTT.

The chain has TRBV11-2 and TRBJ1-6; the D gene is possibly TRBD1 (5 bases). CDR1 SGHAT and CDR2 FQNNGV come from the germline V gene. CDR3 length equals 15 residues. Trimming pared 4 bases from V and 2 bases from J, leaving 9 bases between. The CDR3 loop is CASSYGGAYNSPLHF. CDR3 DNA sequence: TGTGCCAGCAGCTACGGGGGTGCCTATAATTCACCCCTCCACTTT.

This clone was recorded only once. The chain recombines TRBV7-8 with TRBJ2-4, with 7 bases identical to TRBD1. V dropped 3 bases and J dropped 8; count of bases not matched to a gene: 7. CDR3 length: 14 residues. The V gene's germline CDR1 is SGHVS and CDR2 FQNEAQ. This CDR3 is CASSFDRVEDIQYF. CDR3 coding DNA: TGTGCCAGCAGCTTCGACAGGGTAGAGGACATTCAGTACTTC.

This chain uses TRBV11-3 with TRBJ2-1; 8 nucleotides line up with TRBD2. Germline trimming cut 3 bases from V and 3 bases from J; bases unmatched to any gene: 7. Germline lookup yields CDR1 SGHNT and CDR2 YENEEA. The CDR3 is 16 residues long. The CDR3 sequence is CASSLLRGANYNEQFF. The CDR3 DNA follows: TGTGCCAGCAGCTTGTTGCGGGGGGCGAACTACAATGAGCAGTTCTTC.

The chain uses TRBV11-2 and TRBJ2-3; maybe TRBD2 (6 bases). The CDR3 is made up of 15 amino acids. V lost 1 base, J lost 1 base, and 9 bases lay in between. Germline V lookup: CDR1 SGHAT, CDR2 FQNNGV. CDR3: CASSLAGDGTDTQYF. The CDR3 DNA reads TGTGCCAGCAGCTTAGCGGGGGACGGCACAGATACGCAGTATTTT.

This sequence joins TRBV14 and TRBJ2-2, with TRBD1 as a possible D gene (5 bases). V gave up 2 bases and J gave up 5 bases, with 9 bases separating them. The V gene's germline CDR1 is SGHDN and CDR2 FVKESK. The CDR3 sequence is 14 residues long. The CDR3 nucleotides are TGTGCCAGCAGCCAATACAGGAGTACCGGGGAGCTGTTTTTT. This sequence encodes CASSQYRSTGELFF.

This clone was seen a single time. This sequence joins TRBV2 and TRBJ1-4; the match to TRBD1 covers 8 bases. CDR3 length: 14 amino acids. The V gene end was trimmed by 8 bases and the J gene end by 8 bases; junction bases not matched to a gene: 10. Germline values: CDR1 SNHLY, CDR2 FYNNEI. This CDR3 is CASLDMDRAEKLFF. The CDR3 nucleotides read TGTGCCAGCTTAGACATGGACAGGGCGGAAAAACTGTTTTTT.

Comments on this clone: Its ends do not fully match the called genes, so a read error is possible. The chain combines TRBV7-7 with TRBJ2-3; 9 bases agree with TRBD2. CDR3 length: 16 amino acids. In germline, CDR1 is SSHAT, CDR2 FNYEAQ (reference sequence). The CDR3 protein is CASSPTGTSSGDTQYF. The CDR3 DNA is TGTGCTAGCAGCCCCACCGGGACTAGCAGTGGAGATACGCAGTATTTT.

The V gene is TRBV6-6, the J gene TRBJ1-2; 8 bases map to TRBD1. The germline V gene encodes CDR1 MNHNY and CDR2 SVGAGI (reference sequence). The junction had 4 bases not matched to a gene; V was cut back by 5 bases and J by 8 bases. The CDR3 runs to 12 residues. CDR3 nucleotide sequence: TGTGCCAGCAGTGACGACAGGGGCGGCTACACCTTC. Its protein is CASSDDRGGYTF.

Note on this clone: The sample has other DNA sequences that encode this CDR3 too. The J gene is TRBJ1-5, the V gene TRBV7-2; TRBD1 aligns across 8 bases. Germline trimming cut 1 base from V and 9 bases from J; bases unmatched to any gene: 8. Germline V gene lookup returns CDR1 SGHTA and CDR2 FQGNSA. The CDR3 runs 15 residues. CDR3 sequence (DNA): TGTGCCAGCAGCTTAGGGTCAGGGGGCGGCGGGCCCCAGCATTTT. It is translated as CASSLGSGGGGPQHF.

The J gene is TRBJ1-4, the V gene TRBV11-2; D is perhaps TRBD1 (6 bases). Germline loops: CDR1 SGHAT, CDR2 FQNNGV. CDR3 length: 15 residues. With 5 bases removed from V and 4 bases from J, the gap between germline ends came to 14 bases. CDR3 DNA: TGTGCCAGCAGCGGAAACAGGGCCAATAATGAAAAACTGTTTTTT. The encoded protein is CASSGNRANNEKLFF.